Below are 18 T cell receptor beta chains sequenced from a single sample in a study of response to subunit inactivated influenza vaccine. TCRdb processed the RT-PCR reads anew with MiXCR; each CDR3 protein has one entry. Here the sample spans hundreds of thousands of distinct CDR3 sequences, approximately 7.1% being singletons. The sequencing here drew on PBMCs from blood, taken around 25 months after vaccination. The receptor set was obtained from a man between 50 and 70 years old who received an inactivated influenza vaccine.

This clonotype has ten or more counts. V usage is TRBV3-1 and J usage is TRBJ2-1, with D perhaps TRBD2 (6 bases). Germline V lookup: CDR1 LGHDT, CDR2 YNNKEL (reference sequence). Trimming took off 4 bases at V and 8 bases at J, with 9 bases between the two ends. This CDR3 spans 12 amino acids. The CDR3 bases are TGTGCCAGCAGCCGGAGGGAGGATGAGCAGTTCTTC. Its protein is CASSRREDEQFF.

DNA of the CDR3: TGTGCCAGCTCACTTGACAGGGGTGGTGAGCAGTTCTTC. Protein sequence: CASSLDRGGEQFF. The rearrangement uses TRBV18 and TRBJ2-1, with TRBD1 matching 8 bases. The V segment lost 4 bases and the J segment 9 bases; nucleotides outside the gene matches: 5. The CDR3 is 13 residues long. Germline V CDR1 and CDR2: KGHSH, LQKENI.

At least ten counts were recorded for this clonotype. V gene TRBV7-9 combines with J gene TRBJ2-1; 7 bases are shared with TRBD2. This CDR3 comprises 14 residues. Looked up from germline, CDR1 is SEHNR and CDR2 is FQNEAQ (reference sequence). The junction had 9 bases not matched to a gene; V was cut back by 8 bases and J by 5 bases. CDR3 DNA: TGTGCCAGCTCCGGGAAAGCGGGAAACAATGAGCAGTTCTTC. Its protein is CASSGKAGNNEQFF.

A few counts support this clonotype. The V gene is TRBV12-3 or TRBV12-4, the J gene TRBJ2-2; tentatively, D is TRBD2 (6 bases). This CDR3 has 15 residues. Trimming left V 8 bases short and J 1 base short, with 14 bases between. The CDR3 region is CASGLGGVNTGELFF. The DNA for the CDR3 is TGTGCCAGCGGATTGGGGGGAGTGAACACCGGGGAGCTGTTTTTT.

This clonotype was counted at least ten times. CDR3 protein: CASSSQASRDSPLHF. The CDR3 coding sequence is TGTGCCAGCAGTTCCCAAGCCAGCAGGGATTCACCCCTCCACTTT. V and J are TRBV6-5 and TRBJ1-6, with D possibly matching TRBD1 (5 bases). Germline V gene lookup returns CDR1 MNHEY and CDR2 SVGAGI. The CDR3 is 15 amino acids. V lost 4 bases and J 8 bases, leaving 15 bases between the germline ends.

There are a few counts of this clonotype. The V call is TRBV11-2, the J call TRBJ2-5; TRBD2 matches at 7 bases. The V and J ends lost 0 bases and 6 bases, in that order; junction bases with no gene match: 7. The CDR3 has 15 residues. Germline CDR1 and CDR2: SGHAT and FQNNGV. CDR3 loop: CASSLEIASGKTQYF. The CDR3 DNA sequence: TGTGCCAGCAGCTTAGAAATCGCTAGCGGAAAGACCCAGTACTTC. Filled out from reference TRBV11-2 and TRBJ2-5, the complete variable domain reads EAGVAQSPRYKIIEKRQSVAFWCNPISGHATLYWYQQILGQGPKLLIQFQNNGVVDDSQLPKDRFSAERLKGVDSTLKIQPAKLEDSAVYLCASSLEIASGKTQYFGPGTRLLVL.

This clonotype was detected many times. The chain carries TRBV6-2 or TRBV6-3 and TRBJ2-7; 10 bases align to TRBD1. The V and J ends lost 6 bases and 4 bases, in that order; junction bases with no gene match: 9. The CDR3 is 15 amino acids. The germline V gene encodes CDR1 MNHEY and CDR2 SVGEGT. In nucleotides, the CDR3 is TGTGCCAGCAGAGGCCGGACAGGGGGTATTTACGAGCAGTACTTC. Translating gives CASRGRTGGIYEQYF.

This clonotype was counted only a few times. This chain links TRBV11-1 with TRBJ2-2; TRBD2 aligns across 8 bases. The CDR3 covers 15 residues. V lost 3 bases, J lost 4 bases, and 4 bases stayed unmatched. Germline CDR1 reads SGHAT; CDR2 reads FQDESV (reference sequence). The CDR3 spells CASSFSGGITGELFF. The CDR3 DNA follows: TGTGCCAGCAGCTTTTCGGGAGGGATCACCGGGGAGCTGTTTTTT.

This clonotype was seen at least ten times. The chain combines TRBV20-1 with TRBJ2-1, with TRBD2 as a possible D gene (6 bases). CDR1 and CDR2 (germline): DFQATT, SNEGSKA (reference sequence). The CDR3 runs to 13 residues. Trimming cost V 3 bases and J 6 bases, with 12 bases left between them. In DNA, the CDR3 is TGCAGTGCTAGCGGGAGCCCCGTCAATGAGCAGTTCTTC. This gives the protein CSASGSPVNEQFF.

The gene calls are TRBV6-1 and TRBJ1-1; possible D gene TRBD1, 5 bases. Germline CDR1 reads MNHNS; CDR2 reads SASEGT. The CDR3 runs to 13 residues. V dropped 10 bases and J dropped 1 base, with 13 bases sitting between them. For the CDR3, the DNA is TGTGCCACCTCGACAGAATGGAACACTGAAGCTTTCTTT. Encoded protein: CATSTEWNTEAFF.

Many counts were recorded for this clonotype. V is TRBV6-6 and J is TRBJ2-1, with D possibly TRBD2 on 6 matching bases. V was shortened by 7 bases and J by 5 bases, with 12 bases between the two germline ends. Germline V gene lookup returns CDR1 MNHNY and CDR2 SVGAGI (reference sequence). This CDR3 is 13 amino acids long. CDR3 DNA: TGTGCCAGCAAGCTGGGGGGAAACAATGAGCAGTTCTTC. Protein product: CASKLGGNNEQFF.

The chain employs TRBV29-1 and TRBJ2-1; 9 nucleotides align to TRBD2. Looked up from germline, CDR1 is SQVTM and CDR2 is ANQGSEA. With V trimmed by 3 bases and J by 7 bases, 7 bases remained unmatched. The CDR3 covers 14 residues. CDR3 amino acids: CSVDYSGRGNEQFF. In DNA, the CDR3 is TGCAGCGTTGATTATAGCGGGAGAGGGAATGAGCAGTTCTTC.

This clonotype was recorded a few times. This sequence joins TRBV20-1 and TRBJ2-5; D ambiguous. Germline loops: CDR1 DFQATT, CDR2 SNEGSKA (reference sequence). The CDR3 spans 12 residues. The V end was cut by 3 bases, the J end by 5 bases, with 10 bases between. This CDR3 reads CSASPEGETQYF. Written as DNA, the CDR3 is TGCAGTGCTAGCCCCGAAGGGGAGACCCAGTACTTC.

This clonotype was seen more than once but under ten times. J is TRBJ2-2 and V is TRBV7-2; D gene ambiguous. The CDR3 consists of 16 residues. The germline CDR1 and CDR2 sequences are SGHTA and FQGNSA. Trimming removed 5 bases at V and 5 bases at J, with 18 bases between. The CDR3 sequence: CASSPLGLGLTGELFF. The CDR3 DNA follows: TGTGCCAGCAGCCCCTTGGGCCTGGGGTTGACCGGGGAGCTGTTTTTT. Variable domain in full (rest from reference TRBV7-2 and TRBJ2-2): GAGVSQSPSNKVTEKGKDVELRCDPISGHTALYWYRQSLGQGLEFLIYFQGNSAPDKSGLPSDRFSAERTGGSVSTLTIQRTQQEDSAVYLCASSPLGLGLTGELFFGEGSRLTVL.

This clonotype was counted only a few times. The chain links TRBV27 to TRBJ2-1, with D maybe TRBD2 (5 bases). V was shortened by 4 bases and J by 4 bases, with 17 bases between the two germline ends. The CDR3 spans 16 residues. The germline V gene has CDR1 MNHEY and CDR2 SMNVEV (reference sequence). The CDR3 bases are TGTGCCAGCAGTTCGATAGGGTACGGGGTATACAATGAGCAGTTCTTC. Translating gives CASSSIGYGVYNEQFF.

This chain uses TRBV6-1 with TRBJ2-7; D is possibly TRBD1 or TRBD2 (5 bases each). CDR1 is MNHNS and CDR2 is SASEGT in the germline V gene. The CDR3 contains 13 residues. V lost 7 bases and J lost 6, with 16 bases in between. The CDR3 nucleotides read TGTGCCAGCAAACGGGGCCAGGCGGCCGAGCAGTACTTC. Encoded protein: CASKRGQAAEQYF.

This clonotype was seen ten or more times. The chain links TRBV5-1 to TRBJ1-1, with D maybe TRBD1 (6 bases). Trimming shortened V by 4 bases and J by 7 bases, and 11 bases separated the two germline ends. Per the germline V gene, CDR1 is SGHRS and CDR2 is YFSETQ. The CDR3 extends over 12 amino acids. In DNA, the CDR3 is TGCGCCAGCAGCCCGGACAGATATGAAGCTTTCTTT. Translated: CASSPDRYEAFF.

The CDR3 protein is CASSLVTGGFSDTQYF. The CDR3 bases are TGCGCCAGCAGCTTGGTAACGGGGGGGTTTTCCGATACGCAGTATTTT. V is TRBV5-1 and J is TRBJ2-3, with 8 bases identical to TRBD2. The V and J ends lost 0 bases and 6 bases, in that order; junction bases with no gene match: 9. This CDR3 spans 16 amino acids. Germline V gives CDR1 SGHRS, CDR2 YFSETQ.